This entry lists 24 T cell receptor beta chains sequenced from one sample in a study of T-cell reconstitution after alpha-beta-depleted transplantation in children. Unique molecular identifiers were built into the TCRbeta library. TCRdb called the PCR reads again in MiXCR, with one record for every CDR3 protein. The data show fewer than 350,000 distinct CDR3 sequences, with 11% seen just once and about 20% held by the top ten. The sample was peripheral blood, taken 180 days after TCRalphabeta/CD19-depleted stem cell transplant. The receptors derive from a male patient aged 2-9 years who had a stem cell transplant for chronic granulomatous disease, so the T cells may come from the graft donor.

This clonotype was detected ten times or more. The CDR3 DNA reads TGCAGTGCTAGTGGACCGAGGAATAATCAGCCCCAGCATTTT. Its protein is CSASGPRNNQPQHF. This chain joins TRBV20-1 and TRBJ1-5; D ambiguous. From germline, CDR1 is DFQATT and CDR2 SNEGSKA (reference sequence). The CDR3 runs to 14 residues. Trimming shortened V by 3 bases and J by 4 bases, and 13 bases separated the two germline ends.

Ten or more counts support this clonotype. The gene calls are TRBV28 and TRBJ2-1; no clear D gene. The CDR3 has 17 residues. Per the germline V gene, CDR1 is MDHEN and CDR2 is SYDVKM. Trimming cost V 7 bases and J 0 bases, with 19 bases left between them. CDR3 protein: CASTASGVKSSYNEQFF. The CDR3 bases are TGTGCCAGCACCGCGAGTGGGGTAAAGAGCTCCTACAATGAGCAGTTCTTC. The full variable domain, with the rest looked up from reference TRBV28 and TRBJ2-1, is DVKVTQSSRYLVKRTGEKVFLECVQDMDHENMFWYRQDPGLGLRLIYFSYDVKMKEKGDIPEGYSVSREKKERFSLILESASTNQTSMYLCASTASGVKSSYNEQFFGPGTRLTVL.

This clonotype was seen many times. The chain combines TRBV11-2 with TRBJ2-7; TRBD2 matches 9 bases. The CDR3 loop spans 15 amino acids. CDR1 and CDR2 (germline): SGHAT, FQNNGV. V lost 1 base, J lost 2 bases, and 3 bases stayed unmatched. CDR3 bases: TGTGCCAGCAGCTTAGGGGCGGGAGGGCCCTACGAGCAGTACTTC. Protein product: CASSLGAGGPYEQYF.

This clonotype was seen a few times. V is TRBV2 and J is TRBJ2-7; TRBD2 matches 14 bases. V was clipped by 9 bases and J by 3 bases; unmatched bases: 10. Germline V gene data show CDR1 as SNHLY and CDR2 as FYNNEI. This CDR3 has 16 amino acids. CDR3 sequence: CARGQGTSGSIYEQYF. The CDR3, as DNA: TGTGCCAGAGGACAGGGGACTAGCGGGAGTATCTACGAGCAGTACTTC.

The table lists this clonotype with many counts. The chain is built from TRBV29-1 and TRBJ1-3, with D unclear. V lost 0 bases and J 4 bases, leaving 10 bases between the germline ends. CDR3 length: 14 amino acids. Germline V CDR1 and CDR2: SQVTM, ANQGSEA. The CDR3 DNA reads as TGCAGCGTTGAAGATACCGTTGAGGGAAACACCATATATTTT. This encodes CSVEDTVEGNTIYF.

In regard to this clonotype: This may be a read error, as it is one base from a much larger clone. V usage is TRBV6-1 and J usage is TRBJ2-1, with a possible D match to TRBD1 (5 bases). Between the trimmed V and J ends, which lost 6 bases and 8 bases, there was a span of 14 bases. The CDR3 runs 13 residues. Looked up from germline, CDR1 is MNHNS and CDR2 is SASEGT. DNA of the CDR3: TGTGCCAGCAGGGTCGTGATACAGGATGAGCAGTTCTTC. Protein: CASRVVIQDEQFF.

This clonotype has at least ten counts. This sequence joins TRBV5-6 and TRBJ2-6, with 10 bases identical to TRBD1. Germline assignment: CDR1 SGHDT and CDR2 YYEEEE. Losses at the gene ends were 1 base for V and 0 bases for J; bases not matched to a gene: 7. This CDR3 has 19 amino acids. The CDR3 bases are TGTGCCAGCAGCTTGTTTGGGACAGGGGCCCTCTCTGGGGCCAACGTCCTGACTTTC. This encodes CASSLFGTGALSGANVLTF.

This clonotype was seen many times. The chain is built from TRBV20-1 and TRBJ1-2; unclear D gene. V shed 4 bases and J shed 4 bases, with 10 bases lying between them. This CDR3 is built from 12 residues. Germline CDR1 is DFQATT and CDR2 is SNEGSKA (reference sequence). CDR3 loop: CSAITGSYGYTF. In nucleotides, the CDR3 is TGCAGTGCTATTACGGGATCCTATGGCTACACCTTC.

This clonotype was counted at least ten times. The chain couples TRBV29-1 to TRBJ2-4; the D is unclear. CDR1 and CDR2 from the germline V gene are SQVTM and ANQGSEA. Trimming took 4 bases from V and 0 from J, leaving 7 bases between them. The CDR3 is 13 amino acids. The CDR3 bases are TGCAGCGTTGTGGTATTAGCCAAAAACATTCAGTACTTC. Its protein product is CSVVVLAKNIQYF.

On this clonotype itself: A much larger clone lies one base from this, so it may be a read error. The genes are TRBV7-6 and TRBJ2-1; D not resolved. The CDR3 has 12 residues. The V end lost 3 bases, the J end lost 2 bases, and 2 bases lay between the germline ends. The V gene's germline CDR1 is SGHVS and CDR2 FNYEAQ. The CDR3 sequence: CASSFTYNEQFF. CDR3 DNA sequence: TGTGCCAGCAGCTTCACCTACAATGAGCAGTTCTTC.

For this clonotype: Given a much more abundant clone one base away, this may be a read error. The chain recombines TRBV28 with TRBJ1-4; D remains unclear. Per germline, CDR1 MDHEN and CDR2 SYDVKM. This CDR3 region has 14 residues. The V gene lost 11 bases and the J gene lost 0 bases, with 13 bases spanning the gap. As DNA, the CDR3 is TGTGCCGGCAAAGGAGACGCAACTAATGAAAAACTGTTTTTT. Residues: CAGKGDATNEKLFF.

This clonotype was seen at least ten times. V usage is TRBV20-1 and J usage is TRBJ1-1; 10 bases align to TRBD1. This CDR3 has 16 residues. Germline V gene data show CDR1 as DFQATT and CDR2 as SNEGSKA (reference sequence). Trimming cost V 5 bases and J 3 bases; bases outside gene matches: 12. The CDR3 spells CSAPPGTGVRDTEAFF. CDR3 sequence (DNA): TGCAGTGCTCCCCCCGGGACAGGGGTTCGGGACACTGAAGCTTTCTTT.

The sample holds many counts of this clonotype. The V call is TRBV12-3 or TRBV12-4, the J call TRBJ2-2, with 10 nucleotides matching TRBD1. CDR3 size: 19 residues. With V trimmed by 2 bases and J by 1 base, 10 bases remained unmatched. CDR3 DNA: TGTGCCAGCAGTTTACCCGACAGGGGGCCGGGATTGAACACCGGGGAGCTGTTTTTT. This translates into CASSLPDRGPGLNTGELFF.

This chain uses TRBV5-1 with TRBJ2-1, with a tentative D call TRBD2 (6 bases). Trimming removed 0 bases at V and 0 bases at J, with 10 bases between. CDR1 SGHRS and CDR2 YFSETQ come from the germline V gene. The CDR3 has 16 amino acids. CDR3 bases: TGCGCCAGCAGCTTGGGACGGGAGAGCTCCTACAATGAGCAGTTCTTC. Protein product: CASSLGRESSYNEQFF.

This clonotype was seen repeatedly, ten times or more. V usage is TRBV7-9 and J usage is TRBJ2-7, with TRBD1 matching 7 bases. Germline V gives CDR1 SEHNR, CDR2 FQNEAQ (reference sequence). Trimming removed 4 bases from V and 2 bases from J; junction bases left unmatched: 8. The CDR3 spans 15 residues. In nucleotides, the CDR3 is TGTGCCAGCAGCTCCAGGACAGGTCCTACCTACGAGCAGTACTTC. Amino acids: CASSSRTGPTYEQYF.

This clonotype was detected ten times or more. V gene TRBV27 combines with J gene TRBJ2-1; TRBD1 is a possible D gene (5 bases). V lost 2 bases and J lost 1, with 12 bases in between. The CDR3 runs to 16 residues. Germline CDR1 and CDR2: MNHEY and SMNVEV (reference sequence). CDR3 nucleotide sequence: TGTGCCAGCAGTTTAATGTATAGGGGATCCTACAATGAGCAGTTCTTC. Residues: CASSLMYRGSYNEQFF.

Ten or more counts support this clonotype. This sequence joins TRBV10-3 and TRBJ2-7; D may be TRBD2 (6 bases). Germline assignment: CDR1 ENHRY and CDR2 SYGVKD. The CDR3 totals 13 residues. Trimming removed 8 bases at V and 4 bases at J, with 15 bases between. This CDR3 reads CAIALFGGYEQYF. The CDR3 DNA is TGTGCCATCGCCTTGTTCGGGGGATACGAGCAGTACTTC.

Remarks on this clonotype: A much larger clonotype is one base distant, so this may be a read error. V is TRBV29-1 and J is TRBJ1-1, with 9 nucleotides matching TRBD1. This CDR3 contains 14 residues. The germline gives CDR1 SQVTM, CDR2 ANQGSEA. DNA for the CDR3: TGCAGCGTCGAGGGACAGGGCAGGAGAACTGAATCTTTCTTT. This codes for CSVEGQGRRTESFF.

This clonotype came up many times. The chain is built from TRBV11-1 and TRBJ2-3, with 16 bases matching TRBD2. This CDR3 has 18 amino acids. Germline V lookup: CDR1 SGHAT, CDR2 FQDESV (reference sequence). Unmatched junction bases numbered 9, after V lost 5 bases and J lost 4 bases. The DNA of the CDR3 is TGTGCCAGCAGCCCGGGGACTAGCGGGAGGGCCGGGGCAGATACGCAGTATTTT. This sequence encodes CASSPGTSGRAGADTQYF.

This clonotype occurred many times. V and J are TRBV12-3 or TRBV12-4 and TRBJ1-1; 7 bases match TRBD1. This CDR3 spans 13 amino acids. V dropped 3 bases and J dropped 6; count of bases not matched to a gene: 4. The CDR3 spells CASSLTGIAEAFF. In DNA, the CDR3 is TGTGCCAGCAGTTTGACAGGGATCGCTGAAGCTTTCTTT.

This clonotype was observed many times. The V gene is TRBV12-3 or TRBV12-4, the J gene TRBJ1-2, with 9 bases aligning to TRBD1. This CDR3 has 14 amino acids. Losses at the gene ends were 6 bases for V and 4 bases for J; bases not matched to a gene: 6. CDR3 nucleotides: TGTGCCAGCAGCACAGACAGGGGGGTCTATGGCTACACCTTC. Protein product: CASSTDRGVYGYTF.

The table lists this clonotype with many counts. This chain links TRBV29-1 with TRBJ2-7, with D unclear. CDR1 and CDR2 from the germline V gene are SQVTM and ANQGSEA. This CDR3 spans 12 amino acids. With 4 bases removed from V and 1 base from J, the gap between germline ends came to 8 bases. CDR3 amino acids: CSVVGVSYEQYF. CDR3 in DNA: TGCAGCGTTGTAGGCGTTTCCTACGAGCAGTACTTC.

The genes are TRBV20-1 and TRBJ2-2; 8 nucleotides align to TRBD2. The V and J ends lost 2 bases and 2 bases, in that order; junction bases with no gene match: 7. CDR1 and CDR2 from the germline V gene are DFQATT and SNEGSKA (reference sequence). CDR3 length: 16 residues. The CDR3 DNA follows: TGCAGTGCTAGATCGGTTAGCGGGGAAAACACCGGGGAGCTGTTTTTT. Amino acids: CSARSVSGENTGELFF.

In its sample, this clonotype was seen many times. The rearrangement links TRBV4-1 to TRBJ2-7, with 9 positions matching TRBD1. The CDR3 loop spans 17 amino acids. Germline V gives CDR1 MGHRA, CDR2 YSYEKL. V lost 0 bases and J lost 3; bases outside the gene matches: 9. Here the CDR3 reads CASSQDRDRANYYEQYF. CDR3 coding DNA: TGCGCCAGCAGCCAAGATCGGGACAGGGCGAATTACTACGAGCAGTACTTC.